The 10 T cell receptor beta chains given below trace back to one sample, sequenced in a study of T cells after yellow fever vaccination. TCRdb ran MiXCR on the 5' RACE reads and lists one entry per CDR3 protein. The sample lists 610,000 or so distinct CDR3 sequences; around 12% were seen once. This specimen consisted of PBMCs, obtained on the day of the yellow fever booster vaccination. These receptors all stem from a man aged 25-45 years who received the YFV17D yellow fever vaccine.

CDR3 bases: TGTGCCAGCAGCGGCGTTGGACTAGCGGGAGACGTTGAGCAGTTCTTC. As protein: CASSGVGLAGDVEQFF. The gene calls are TRBV28 and TRBJ2-1; 13 positions match TRBD2. This CDR3 region has 16 residues. The germline gives CDR1 MDHEN, CDR2 SYDVKM. The junction had 11 bases not matched to a gene; V was cut back by 6 bases and J by 9 bases. Looking up the rest from reference TRBV28 and TRBJ2-1 gives the full variable domain: DVKVTQSSRYLVKRTGEKVFLECVQDMDHENMFWYRQDPGLGLRLIYFSYDVKMKEKGDIPEGYSVSREKKERFSLILESASTNQTSMYLCASSGVGLAGDVEQFFGPGTRLTVL.

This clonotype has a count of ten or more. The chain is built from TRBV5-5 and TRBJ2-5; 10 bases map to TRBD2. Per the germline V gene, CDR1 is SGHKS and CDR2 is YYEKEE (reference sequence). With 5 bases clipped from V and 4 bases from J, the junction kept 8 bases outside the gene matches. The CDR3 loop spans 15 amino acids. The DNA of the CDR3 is TGTGCCAGCAGGCGGCTAGCGGGAGCAGGAGAGACCCAGTACTTC. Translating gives CASRRLAGAGETQYF.

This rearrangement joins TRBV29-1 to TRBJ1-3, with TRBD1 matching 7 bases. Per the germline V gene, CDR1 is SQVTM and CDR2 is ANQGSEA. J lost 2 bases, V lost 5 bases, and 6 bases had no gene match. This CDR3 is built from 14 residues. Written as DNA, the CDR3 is TGCAGCGTTAGAGGGGGCTTTACTGGAAACACCATATATTTT. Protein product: CSVRGGFTGNTIYF.

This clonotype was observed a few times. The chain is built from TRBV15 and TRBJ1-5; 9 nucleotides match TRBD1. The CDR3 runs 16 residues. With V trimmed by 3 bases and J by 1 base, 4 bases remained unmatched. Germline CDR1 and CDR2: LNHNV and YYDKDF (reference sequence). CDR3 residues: CATSSPGQGSNQPQHF. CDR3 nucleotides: TGTGCCACCAGCAGCCCGGGACAGGGAAGCAATCAGCCCCAGCATTTT.

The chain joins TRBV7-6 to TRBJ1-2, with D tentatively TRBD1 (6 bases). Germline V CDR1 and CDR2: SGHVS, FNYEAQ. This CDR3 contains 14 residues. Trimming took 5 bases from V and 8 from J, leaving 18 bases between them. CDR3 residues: CASSPGDRLSGYTF. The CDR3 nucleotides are TGTGCCAGCAGCCCCGGTGACAGGCTATCCGGCTACACCTTC.

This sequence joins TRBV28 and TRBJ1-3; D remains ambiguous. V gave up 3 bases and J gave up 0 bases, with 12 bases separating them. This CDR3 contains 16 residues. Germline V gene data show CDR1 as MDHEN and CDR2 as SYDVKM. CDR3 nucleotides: TGTGCCAGCAGTTTCCCATCTCATCGCTCTGGAAACACCATATATTTT. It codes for CASSFPSHRSGNTIYF.

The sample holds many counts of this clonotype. DNA for the CDR3: TGTGCCAGCTCAACAGCGGGAGACCCCTACAATGAGCAGTTCTTC. Translating gives CASSTAGDPYNEQFF. V usage is TRBV18 and J usage is TRBJ2-1, with 8 bases that match TRBD2. The CDR3 has 15 residues. CDR1 and CDR2 from the germline V gene are KGHSH and LQKENI. After removal of 5 bases from V and 2 bases from J, the junction contained 5 bases not matched to a gene.

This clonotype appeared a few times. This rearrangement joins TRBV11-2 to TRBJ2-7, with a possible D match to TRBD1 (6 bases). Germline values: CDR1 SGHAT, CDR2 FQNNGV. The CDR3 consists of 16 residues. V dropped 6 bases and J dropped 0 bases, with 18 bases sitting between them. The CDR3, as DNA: TGTGCCAGCAGGGCAGGTCTAGGACAGCCCTCCTACGAGCAGTACTTC. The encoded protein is CASRAGLGQPSYEQYF.

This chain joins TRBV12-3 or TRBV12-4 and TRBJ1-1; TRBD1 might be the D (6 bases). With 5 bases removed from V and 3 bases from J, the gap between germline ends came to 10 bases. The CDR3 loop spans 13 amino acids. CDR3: CASSVNRDTEAFF. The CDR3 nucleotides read TGTGCCAGCAGTGTAAACAGGGACACTGAAGCTTTCTTT.

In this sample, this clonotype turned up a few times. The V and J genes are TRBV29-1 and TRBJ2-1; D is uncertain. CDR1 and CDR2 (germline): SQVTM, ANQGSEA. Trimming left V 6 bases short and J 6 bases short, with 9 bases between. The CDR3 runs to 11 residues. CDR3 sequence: CSVEDVNEQFF. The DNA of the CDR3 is TGCAGCGTCGAGGACGTCAATGAGCAGTTCTTC.